What follows is one T cell receptor beta chain and its context. Antigen specificity is unknown. This PCR relied on a set of 60 Vbeta primers and 13 Jbeta primers. Only in-frame clones appear in the TCRdb table, and some are missing; sequencing was by immunoSEQ multiplex PCR. The table lists about 110,000 clones, around 84% of them singletons, with around 1.3% in the top ten. These data come from a study of cytomegalovirus exposure and HLA in healthy donors. Study observations and caveats: Later analysis suggested links between common viral pathogens and several top significant clusters.

V was cut by 5 bases and J by 0 bases, with 11 bases left in between. The CDR3 sequence is 15 residues long. Germline V gene sequence: CDR1 SEHNR, CDR2 FQNEAQ (reference sequence). The chain has TRBV7-9 and TRBJ1-5; a possible D gene is TRBD1 (6 bases). The sequencing sample was made of PBMCs. The receptor was isolated from a man aged 25-40 years in good health and CMV-seronegative. CDR3 region: CASSQTGDSNQPQHF. DNA for the CDR3: TGTGCCAGCAGCCAGACAGGTGATAGCAATCAGCCCCAGCATTTT.